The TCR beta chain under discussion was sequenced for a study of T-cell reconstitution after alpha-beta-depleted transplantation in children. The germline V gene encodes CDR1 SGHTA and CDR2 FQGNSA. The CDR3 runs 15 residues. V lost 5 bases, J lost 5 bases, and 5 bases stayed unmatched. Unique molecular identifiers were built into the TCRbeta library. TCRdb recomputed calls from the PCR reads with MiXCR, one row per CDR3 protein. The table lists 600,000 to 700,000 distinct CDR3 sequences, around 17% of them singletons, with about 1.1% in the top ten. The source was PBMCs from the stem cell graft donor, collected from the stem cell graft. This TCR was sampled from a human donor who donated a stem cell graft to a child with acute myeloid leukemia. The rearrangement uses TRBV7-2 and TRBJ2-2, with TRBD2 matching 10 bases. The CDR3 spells CASSRIAGGTGELFF. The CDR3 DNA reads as TGTGCCAGCAGCAGGATAGCGGGGGGAACCGGGGAGCTGTTTTTT.